Each of the 7 T cell receptor beta chains below was sequenced from the same sample in a study of T cell responses to AZD1222 COVID-19 vaccine. Assay used: immunoSEQ multiplex PCR; TCRdb lists only in-frame clones, some missing. The table includes about 130,000 clones, 80% to 95% detected once. The material sequenced was peripheral blood, taken on day 0 of AZD1222 vaccination. Source of these receptors: an adult in good health.

V gene TRBV19 combines with J gene TRBJ1-4; maybe TRBD1 (6 bases). Trimming shortened V by 8 bases and J by 8 bases, and 21 bases separated the two germline ends. Germline CDR1 is LNHDA and CDR2 is SQIVND (reference sequence). The CDR3 extends over 15 amino acids. CDR3 sequence: CASSSTQGKGEKLFF. In DNA, the CDR3 is TGTGCCAGTTCATCCACGCAGGGGAAAGGGGAAAAACTGTTTTTT.

The chain uses TRBV2 and TRBJ2-1, with D maybe TRBD1 (5 bases). The germline V gene has CDR1 SNHLY and CDR2 FYNNEI. V was pared by 3 bases and J by 0 bases, with 9 bases between. This CDR3 is built from 15 residues. The CDR3 DNA is TGTGCCAGCAGTGATAGGGGAAGCTCCTACAATGAGCAGTTCTTC. Amino acids: CASSDRGSSYNEQFF.

This chain connects TRBV5-1 to TRBJ2-1; 13 positions agree with TRBD2. Germline assignment: CDR1 SGHRS and CDR2 YFSETQ. J was trimmed by 6 bases and V by 3 bases; bases with no gene match: 6. The CDR3 loop spans 16 amino acids. DNA for the CDR3: TGCGCCAGCAGCTGGACCGGGACTAGCGGGACCAATGAGCAGTTCTTC. This sequence encodes CASSWTGTSGTNEQFF.

The rearrangement uses TRBV4-1 and TRBJ2-2, with D possibly being TRBD1 (5 bases). Per the germline V gene, CDR1 is MGHRA and CDR2 is YSYEKL. This CDR3 spans 15 amino acids. Trimming took 3 bases from V and 6 from J, leaving 14 bases between them. The CDR3 nucleotides are TGCGCCAGCAGCCAGGGGCATTCAAAGGCCGGGGAGCTGTTTTTT. Protein sequence: CASSQGHSKAGELFF.

The CDR3 DNA reads as TGTGCCAGCTCCCGTAGTAGGGACAATGAGCAGTTCTTC. It yields the protein CASSRSRDNEQFF. The gene calls are TRBV18 and TRBJ2-1; no clear D. The CDR3 consists of 13 residues. The germline V gene encodes CDR1 KGHSH and CDR2 LQKENI. Trimming stripped 6 bases from V and 5 bases from J, with 11 bases between.

In DNA form, the CDR3 reads TGTGCCAGTAGTATAACAGGGACTAGCGGACTCTACGAGCAGTACTTC. Amino acids: CASSITGTSGLYEQYF. The V call is TRBV19, the J call TRBJ2-7; 11 bases are a match to TRBD2. The CDR3 extends over 16 amino acids. V trimming: 2 bases; J trimming: 3 bases; junction bases outside the gene matches: 6. The germline V gene encodes CDR1 LNHDA and CDR2 SQIVND (reference sequence).

The rearrangement uses TRBV2 and TRBJ1-2; D may be TRBD1 (5 bases). CDR3 length: 14 amino acids. Germline loops: CDR1 SNHLY, CDR2 FYNNEI. Trimming shortened V by 1 base and J by 4 bases, and 10 bases separated the two germline ends. CDR3 nucleotide sequence: TGTGCCAGCAGTGAAGAGGGGTTTGGCTATGGCTACACCTTC. This codes for CASSEEGFGYGYTF.